These 2 T cell receptor beta chains were all obtained from the same sample, sequenced in a study of cytomegalovirus exposure and HLA in healthy donors. PCR employed 60 Vbeta and 13 Jbeta primers. The table came from immunoSEQ multiplex PCR; TCRdb's copy has only in-frame clones and leaves some out. The data contain about 200,000 clones, 75% to 85% of them seen just once; the ten biggest clones take up 2.5% to 3.5%. Sequencing input: PBMCs. The receptor set was obtained from a woman between 40 and 50 years old in good health and CMV-seronegative.

The CDR3: CAWSVLAGSYEQYF. The CDR3, as DNA: TGTGCCTGGAGTGTACTGGCGGGGTCCTACGAGCAGTACTTC. V usage is TRBV30 and J usage is TRBJ2-7, with D possibly matching TRBD2 (6 bases). The CDR3 is made up of 14 amino acids. From germline, CDR1 is GTSNPN and CDR2 SVGIG (reference sequence). Trimming left V 0 bases short and J 1 base short, with 10 bases between.

The chain's CDR3 is CATSRPKTGGDYGYTF. CDR3 bases: TGTGCCACCAGCAGACCAAAAACAGGGGGCGACTATGGCTACACCTTC. The rearrangement links TRBV15 to TRBJ1-2; the match to TRBD1 covers 9 bases. CDR3 length equals 16 residues. Germline V CDR1 and CDR2: LNHNV, YYDKDF (reference sequence). V lost 2 bases, J lost 3 bases, and 7 bases stayed unmatched.